These T cell receptor beta chains were read from a single sample in a study of T cell repertoires in aging, cancer and after chemotherapy. A single record per CDR3 protein comes from TCRdb applying MiXCR to the multiplex PCR reads. In the table there are over 3,500 distinct CDR3 sequences, 25% of which are singletons. The sequencing input was blood. Receptor source: a human donor with a solid tumor. Both conserved end residues are part of each CDR3. Fields, in order: D gene, clone size, J gene, V gene, CDR3 protein, CDR3 DNA. The D gene is left open where the match is weak. Expanded clones get a size class; other rows say once, few or many, or leave the size out.

d_call: TRBD2; clone_size: -; j_call: TRBJ2-3; v_call: TRBV19; cdr3_aa: CASSSRTSGRASRPWDTQYF; cdr3_nt: TGTGCCAGTAGTTCCCGGACTAGCGGGAGGGCCTCTCGCCCGTGGGATACGCAGTATTTT
d_call: -; clone_size: medium-sized; j_call: TRBJ2-1; v_call: TRBV5-6; cdr3_aa: CASSSTSWADDNEQFF; cdr3_nt: TGTGCCAGCAGCTCCACCTCTTGGGCGGATGACAATGAGCAGTTCTTC
d_call: -; clone_size: medium-sized; j_call: TRBJ2-5; v_call: TRBV18; cdr3_aa: CASSPLQETQYF; cdr3_nt: TGTGCCAGCTCACCGCTCCAAGAGACCCAGTACTTC
d_call: -; clone_size: medium-sized; j_call: TRBJ1-2; v_call: TRBV19; cdr3_aa: CASSIDGEAYGYTF; cdr3_nt: TGTGCCAGTAGTATAGATGGGGAGGCCTATGGCTACACCTTC
d_call: -; clone_size: medium-sized; j_call: TRBJ2-1; v_call: TRBV6-5; cdr3_aa: CASRNPTHYNEQFF; cdr3_nt: TGTGCCAGCAGGAACCCTACGCACTACAATGAGCAGTTCTTC
d_call: -; clone_size: medium-sized; j_call: TRBJ2-7; v_call: TRBV10-3; cdr3_aa: CAIRAGGRYEQYF; cdr3_nt: TGTGCCATCAGGGCAGGTGGCCGCTACGAGCAGTACTTC
d_call: -; clone_size: few; j_call: TRBJ2-1; v_call: TRBV7-6; cdr3_aa: CASSIRGAGKKFF; cdr3_nt: TGTGCCAGCAGCATAAGGGGGGCGGGAAAAAAGTTCTTC
d_call: -; clone_size: medium-sized; j_call: TRBJ2-6; v_call: TRBV5-4; cdr3_aa: CASSPVEPGANVLTF; cdr3_nt: TGTGCCAGCAGTCCCGTAGAGCCTGGGGCCAACGTCCTGACTTTC
d_call: TRBD1; clone_size: medium-sized; j_call: TRBJ2-7; v_call: TRBV6-1; cdr3_aa: CASRTGLGNEQYF; cdr3_nt: TGTGCCAGCAGGACAGGGCTTGGAAACGAGCAGTACTTC
d_call: -; clone_size: medium-sized; j_call: TRBJ2-7; v_call: TRBV6-5; cdr3_aa: CASSYSITGPGEQYF; cdr3_nt: TGTGCCAGCAGTTACTCGATAACGGGCCCCGGCGAGCAGTACTTC
d_call: -; clone_size: -; j_call: TRBJ1-2; v_call: TRBV20-1; cdr3_aa: CSARDSSYGYTF; cdr3_nt: TGCAGTGCTAGAGATTCCTCCTATGGCTACACCTTC
d_call: -; clone_size: -; j_call: TRBJ1-1; v_call: TRBV7-9; cdr3_aa: CASRVGTEAFF; cdr3_nt: TGTGCCAGCAGAGTTGGGACTGAAGCTTTCTTT
d_call: TRBD2; clone_size: -; j_call: TRBJ2-2; v_call: TRBV7-2; cdr3_aa: CASGNSGGPTGELFF; cdr3_nt: TGTGCCAGCGGAAATAGCGGGGGCCCAACCGGGGAGCTGTTTTTT
d_call: -; clone_size: medium-sized; j_call: TRBJ1-4; v_call: TRBV5-4; cdr3_aa: CASSFSDIPEKLFF; cdr3_nt: TGTGCCAGCAGCTTTAGTGACATTCCAGAAAAACTGTTTTTT
d_call: -; clone_size: medium-sized; j_call: TRBJ1-5; v_call: TRBV15; cdr3_aa: CATSNFPGDHSNQPQHF; cdr3_nt: TGTGCCACCAGCAATTTTCCGGGGGACCATAGCAATCAGCCCCAGCATTTT
d_call: -; clone_size: few; j_call: TRBJ2-7; v_call: TRBV20-1; cdr3_aa: CSARPREDPGYEQYF; cdr3_nt: TGCAGTGCTCGACCGAGGGAGGATCCGGGCTACGAGCAGTACTTC
d_call: -; clone_size: medium-sized; j_call: TRBJ2-6; v_call: TRBV19; cdr3_aa: CASSSWGGANVLTF; cdr3_nt: TGTGCCAGTAGCAGCTGGGGTGGGGCCAACGTCCTGACTTTC
d_call: TRBD1; clone_size: -; j_call: TRBJ2-7; v_call: TRBV4-2; cdr3_aa: CASSPRTGTYEQYF; cdr3_nt: TGTGCCAGCAGCCCTAGGACAGGGACCTACGAGCAGTACTTC
d_call: TRBD1; clone_size: -; j_call: TRBJ1-1; v_call: TRBV29-1; cdr3_aa: CSVAGTGGDQAFF; cdr3_nt: TGCAGCGTTGCCGGGACAGGGGGCGATCAAGCTTTCTTT
d_call: -; clone_size: -; j_call: TRBJ2-3; v_call: TRBV20-1; cdr3_aa: CSAGAGLWPKPDTQYF; cdr3_nt: TGCAGTGCTGGGGCCGGATTATGGCCGAAGCCAGATACGCAGTATTTT
d_call: -; clone_size: medium-sized; j_call: TRBJ2-5; v_call: TRBV6-1; cdr3_aa: CASSVGGAVETQYF; cdr3_nt: TGTGCCAGCAGTGTTGGGGGGGCGGTGGAGACCCAGTACTTC
d_call: -; clone_size: medium-sized; j_call: TRBJ2-7; v_call: TRBV6-5; cdr3_aa: CASRVYVGGGSYEQYF; cdr3_nt: TGTGCCAGCAGAGTATACGTGGGAGGGGGCTCCTACGAGCAGTACTTC
d_call: -; clone_size: -; j_call: TRBJ1-4; v_call: TRBV12-3/TRBV12-4; cdr3_aa: CASSQGGRNEKLFF; cdr3_nt: TGTGCCAGCAGCCAAGGGGGGAGAAATGAAAAACTGTTTTTT
d_call: TRBD2; clone_size: few; j_call: TRBJ2-1; v_call: TRBV5-1; cdr3_aa: CASSSTSGTYNEQFF; cdr3_nt: TGCGCCAGCAGCTCGACTAGCGGAACCTACAATGAGCAGTTCTTC
d_call: -; clone_size: -; j_call: TRBJ2-1; v_call: TRBV7-2; cdr3_aa: CASSPARGSEQFF; cdr3_nt: TGTGCCAGCAGCCCCGCACGGGGGAGTGAGCAGTTCTTC
d_call: TRBD1; clone_size: few; j_call: TRBJ1-1; v_call: TRBV27; cdr3_aa: CASSPWTGSNTEAFF; cdr3_nt: TGTGCCAGCAGTCCCTGGACAGGGTCGAACACTGAAGCTTTCTTT
d_call: TRBD1; clone_size: few; j_call: TRBJ1-6; v_call: TRBV11-2; cdr3_aa: CASSNIGQGARGPLHF; cdr3_nt: TGTGCCAGCAGCAACATCGGACAGGGGGCGCGGGGACCCCTCCACTTT
d_call: TRBD1; clone_size: medium-sized; j_call: TRBJ1-1; v_call: TRBV19; cdr3_aa: CASSSRTGPLNTEAFF; cdr3_nt: TGTGCCAGTAGTTCTCGGACAGGGCCTCTCAACACTGAAGCTTTCTTT
d_call: -; clone_size: medium-sized; j_call: TRBJ2-7; v_call: TRBV19; cdr3_aa: CASTSRTGSSYEQYF; cdr3_nt: TGTGCCAGTACCTCTAGGACGGGAAGCTCCTACGAGCAGTACTTC
d_call: -; clone_size: -; j_call: TRBJ1-2; v_call: TRBV4-1; cdr3_aa: CASSHYRARGYTF; cdr3_nt: TGCGCCAGCAGCCACTACAGGGCTCGCGGCTACACCTTC
d_call: TRBD1; clone_size: few; j_call: TRBJ1-2; v_call: TRBV6-1; cdr3_aa: CASSELWDSFYGYTF; cdr3_nt: TGTGCCAGCAGTGAACTTTGGGACAGCTTCTATGGCTACACCTTC
d_call: -; clone_size: medium-sized; j_call: TRBJ2-7; v_call: TRBV5-4; cdr3_aa: CASSRADPTYGEQYF; cdr3_nt: TGTGCCAGCAGCCGTGCGGACCCCACCTATGGGGAGCAGTACTTC